These T cell receptor beta chains were read from a single sample in a study of CXCR3-negative and CXCR3-positive naive CD8 T cells. TCRdb re-called the 5' RACE reads and gives one entry per CDR3 protein, without DNA. Across about 150,000 distinct CDR3 sequences, the top ten clones capture 0.41% of the sample. Sequencing was carried out using naive CXCR3+ CD8+ T cells from blood. These receptors were collected from a human donor in good health. Some clones in this sample may be carry-over from other donors' samples. CDR3s include the opening cysteine and the closing phenylalanine or tryptophan. Fields, in order: V gene, CDR3 length, J gene, CDR3 protein.

>TRBV11-3|14|TRBJ2-5
CASSLGQGEETQYF
>TRBV2|13|TRBJ2-7
CASGGQRRAEQYF
>TRBV10-2|15|TRBJ1-5
CASSESPGLRQPQHF
>TRBV28|12|TRBJ2-1
CASSNSEHEQFF
>TRBV20-1|14|TRBJ2-5
CSADRGADQETQYF
>TRBV19|17|TRBJ2-2
CASSINKKTGDTGELFF
>TRBV7-8|14|TRBJ2-7
CASSLQAVDYEQYF
>TRBV10-2|12|TRBJ1-2
CASSDKIYGYTF
>TRBV13|12|TRBJ2-3
CASSSGPDTQYF
>TRBV11-3|16|TRBJ2-2
CASSENRGRVTGELFF
>TRBV11-2|19|TRBJ2-3
CASSLGPALAGLSTDTQYF
>TRBV5-5|18|TRBJ1-4
CASSVRDRPIATNEKLFF